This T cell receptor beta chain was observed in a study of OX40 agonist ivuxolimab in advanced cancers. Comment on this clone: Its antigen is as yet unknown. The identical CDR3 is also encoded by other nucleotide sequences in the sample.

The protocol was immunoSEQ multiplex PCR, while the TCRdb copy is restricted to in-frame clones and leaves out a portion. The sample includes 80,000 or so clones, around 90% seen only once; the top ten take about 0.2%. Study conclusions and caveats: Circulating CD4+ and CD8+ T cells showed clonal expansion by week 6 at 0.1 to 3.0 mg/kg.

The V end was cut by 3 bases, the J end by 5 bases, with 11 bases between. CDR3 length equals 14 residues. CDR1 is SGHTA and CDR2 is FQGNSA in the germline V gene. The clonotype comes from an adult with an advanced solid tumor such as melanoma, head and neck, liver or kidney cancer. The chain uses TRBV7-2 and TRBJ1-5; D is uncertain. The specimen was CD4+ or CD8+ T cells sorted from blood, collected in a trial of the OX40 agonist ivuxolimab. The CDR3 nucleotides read TGTGCCAGCAGCTTGAACGTGGGGTATCAGCCCCAGCATTTT. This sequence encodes CASSLNVGYQPQHF.